The next 15 T cell receptor beta chains were all read from a single sample in a study of neurological immune-mediated disorders. Indicated time point: longitudinal time-point 2. TCRdb analysed the 5' RACE reads with MiXCR anew, one entry per CDR3 protein. The repertoire consists of 55,000 to 65,000 distinct CDR3 sequences, with roughly 9.7% occurring once and the leading ten covering 12%. Sequencing was carried out using PBMCs. All receptors come from a man aged 30-40 years in good health.

V usage is TRBV29-1 and J usage is TRBJ2-3, with D possibly being TRBD1 (6 bases). The CDR3 length is 14 residues. Germline values: CDR1 SQVTM, CDR2 ANQGSEA. The V end lost 2 bases, the J end lost 0 bases, and 9 bases lay between the germline ends. CDR3 sequence (DNA): TGCAGCGTTGAACACAGGGCTAGCACAGATACGCAGTATTTT. This codes for CSVEHRASTDTQYF.

This clonotype has ten or more counts. The chain uses TRBV20-1 and TRBJ2-4; TRBD1 matches 8 bases. With 5 bases clipped from V and 9 bases from J, the junction kept 9 bases outside the gene matches. Germline V gives CDR1 DFQATT, CDR2 SNEGSKA (reference sequence). The CDR3 is made up of 13 amino acids. Here the CDR3 reads CSASPGQVVIQYF. CDR3 coding DNA: TGCAGTGCTTCACCGGGACAGGTTGTCATTCAGTACTTC.

This clonotype was recorded at least ten times. This chain links TRBV5-1 with TRBJ2-3, with 12 bases lining up with TRBD2. The CDR3 extends over 15 amino acids. Germline trimming cut 7 bases from V and 4 bases from J; bases unmatched to any gene: 7. Germline loops: CDR1 SGHRS, CDR2 YFSETQ. CDR3 sequence (DNA): TGCGCCAGCGTCCGGACTAGCGGGATGTCAGATACGCAGTATTTT. It codes for CASVRTSGMSDTQYF.

V is TRBV18 and J is TRBJ2-7; 10 bases are a match to TRBD1. The germline CDR1 and CDR2 sequences are KGHSH and LQKENI. This CDR3 has 18 residues. V dropped 6 bases and J dropped 2; count of bases not matched to a gene: 16. CDR3 region: CASSPGQGRLARAYEQYF. CDR3 in DNA: TGTGCCAGCTCCCCGGGACAGGGGAGACTAGCGCGAGCCTACGAGCAGTACTTC.

This clonotype rates as large. V is TRBV5-1 and J is TRBJ1-2; D gene uncertain. V was clipped by 0 bases and J by 3 bases, with 12 bases between them. The germline gives CDR1 SGHRS, CDR2 YFSETQ. This CDR3 comprises 15 residues. In DNA, the CDR3 is TGCGCCAGCAGCTTGGAGGTCGGCGGCTACTATGGCTACACCTTC. Translated, it gives CASSLEVGGYYGYTF. Filled out from reference TRBV5-1 and TRBJ1-2, the complete variable domain reads KAGVTQTPRYLIKTRGQQVTLSCSPISGHRSVSWYQQTPGQGLQFLFEYFSETQRNKGNFPGRFSGRQFSNSRSEMNVSTLELGDSALYLCASSLEVGGYYGYTFGSGTRLTVV.

This clonotype was detected only a few times. The rearrangement joins TRBV6-1 to TRBJ2-5; 9 bases match TRBD1. CDR3 size: 15 residues. V dropped 5 bases and J dropped 5; count of bases not matched to a gene: 9. Germline V gene data show CDR1 as MNHNS and CDR2 as SASEGT. CDR3: CASSSPGTGTETQYF. In DNA, the CDR3 is TGTGCCAGCAGTTCCCCCGGGACAGGGACGGAGACCCAGTACTTC.

This clonotype was observed at least ten times. The chain links TRBV18 to TRBJ2-5, with D tentatively TRBD1 or TRBD2 (6 bases each). The germline gives CDR1 KGHSH, CDR2 LQKENI. Trimming pared 3 bases from V and 9 bases from J, leaving 14 bases between. The CDR3 has 13 residues. DNA for the CDR3: TGTGCCAGCTCACCGGGGGGCCCGGACCCCCAGTACTTC. It is translated as CASSPGGPDPQYF.

The sample holds many counts of this clonotype. The rearrangement joins TRBV12-3 or TRBV12-4 to TRBJ2-1, with 11 bases matching TRBD2. Trimming cost V 5 bases and J 4 bases; bases outside gene matches: 7. The CDR3 has 16 amino acids. The chain's CDR3 is CASSLTGTSGYNEQFF. CDR3 nucleotide sequence: TGTGCCAGCAGTCTCACCGGGACTAGCGGATACAATGAGCAGTTCTTC.

This clonotype was counted only a few times. This chain links TRBV27 with TRBJ1-4; 7 nucleotides agree with TRBD1. The V gene end was trimmed by 5 bases and the J gene end by 4 bases; junction bases not matched to a gene: 7. CDR1 is MNHEY and CDR2 is SMNVEV in the germline V gene (reference sequence). The CDR3 spans 15 residues. The CDR3 protein is CASSAPGQFNEKLFF. DNA for the CDR3: TGTGCCAGCAGTGCGCCGGGACAGTTTAATGAAAAACTGTTTTTT. The full variable domain, its missing parts supplied by reference TRBV27 and TRBJ1-4, is EAQVTQNPRYLITVTGKKLTVTCSQNMNHEYMSWYRQDPGLGLRQIYYSMNVEVTDKGDVPEGYKVSRKEKRNFPLILESPSPNQTSLYFCASSAPGQFNEKLFFGSGTQLSVL.

This clonotype was found many times. The V and J genes are TRBV7-2 and TRBJ2-5; D is uncertain. The germline V gene has CDR1 SGHTA and CDR2 FQGNSA. Trimming left V 0 bases short and J 1 base short, with 6 bases between. The CDR3 totals 14 residues. The CDR3 coding sequence is TGTGCCAGCAGCTTAGCGGCAGTCCAAGAGACCCAGTACTTC. Its protein is CASSLAAVQETQYF.

This clonotype was detected many times. This rearrangement joins TRBV24-1 to TRBJ2-6; tentatively, D is TRBD1 (6 bases). V dropped 3 bases and J dropped 3 bases, with 14 bases sitting between them. In germline, CDR1 is KGHDR, CDR2 SFDVKD. The length of the CDR3 is 17 residues. The CDR3 spells CATSDPSTGIGANVLTF. The CDR3, as DNA: TGTGCCACCAGTGATCCTTCTACAGGGATTGGGGCCAACGTCCTGACTTTC.

The chain has TRBV7-2 and TRBJ2-7; 9 bases align to TRBD1. Trimming removed 4 bases from V and 3 bases from J; junction bases left unmatched: 4. The CDR3 extends over 14 amino acids. Germline assignment: CDR1 SGHTA and CDR2 FQGNSA. In DNA, the CDR3 is TGTGCCAGCAGCTCCCGACAGGGGGACTACGAGCAGTACTTC. This sequence encodes CASSSRQGDYEQYF.

This clonotype was observed at least ten times. The rearrangement joins TRBV7-3 to TRBJ2-1, with D hard to call. This CDR3 has 18 amino acids. The V gene lost 2 bases and the J gene lost 5 bases, with 22 bases spanning the gap. From germline, CDR1 is SGHTA and CDR2 FQGTGA. Here the CDR3 DNA reads TGTGCCAGCAGCTTACGGGCCGCTCTACTTGGTCACCACAATGAGCAGTTCTTC. It is translated as CASSLRAALLGHHNEQFF.

This clonotype was detected only a few times. A much larger clone lies a single base off, so this may be a read error. The chain uses TRBV28 and TRBJ1-1, with D possibly TRBD1 on 6 matching bases. The V gene lost 10 bases and the J gene lost 3 bases, with 15 bases spanning the gap. CDR1 is MDHEN, CDR2 SYDVKM, per germline. The CDR3 is made up of 13 amino acids. The CDR3 reads CANRKTGYTEAFF. The CDR3 nucleotides read TGTGCCAACAGAAAAACAGGGTACACTGAAGCTTTCTTT.

This clonotype has ten or more counts. The genes are TRBV5-6 and TRBJ2-1, with D possibly called TRBD1 or TRBD2 (5 bases each). The CDR3 contains 12 residues. Trimming pared 0 bases from V and 10 bases from J, leaving 8 bases between. Germline-derived CDR1 and CDR2 are SGHDT and YYEEEE. CDR3 sequence: CASSLGGDEQFF. In nucleotides, the CDR3 is TGTGCCAGCAGCTTGGGAGGGGACGAGCAGTTCTTC.